These T cell receptor beta chains were read from a single sample in a study of blood T cells in healthy people across ages. TCRdb reprocessed the 5' RACE reads with MiXCR, giving one entry per CDR3 protein. The sample includes 1.8 million or so distinct CDR3 sequences, approximately 39% seen only once; the top ten take 23%. The source material was blood. The receptors stem from a human donor in good health. Each CDR3 is given with its conserved first and last residue. The D gene is left open where the match is weak. Clone size, where shown, is once, few, many, or a class for clones that have expanded.

abundance: NA; v_gene: TRBV29-1; d_gene: TRBD1; j_gene: TRBJ2-5; CDR3nt: TGCAGCGTTGAATTCGCTTATTCTGGGACAGATGAGACCCAGTACTTC; CDR3aa: CSVEFAYSGTDETQYF
abundance: few; v_gene: TRBV2; d_gene: TRBD1; j_gene: TRBJ2-7; CDR3nt: TGTGCCAGCAGCCGCTACCGGGACAGAGCCTACGAGCAGTACTTC; CDR3aa: CASSRYRDRAYEQYF
abundance: NA; v_gene: TRBV7-8; d_gene: NA; j_gene: TRBJ1-2; CDR3nt: TGTGCCAGCAGCTCTCCCACTTCGACAGGCTTTAACTATGGCTACACCTTC; CDR3aa: CASSSPTSTGFNYGYTF
abundance: NA; v_gene: TRBV5-1; d_gene: NA; j_gene: TRBJ1-4; CDR3nt: TGCGCCAGCTCGGGGCAGGGCCTCTCCTCCCCCCGTGAAAAACTGTTTTTT; CDR3aa: CASSGQGLSSPREKLFF
abundance: NA; v_gene: TRBV7-8; d_gene: NA; j_gene: TRBJ2-5; CDR3nt: TGTGCCAGCCGCTTATTTAGAAGGAGCAGGCAAGAGACCCAGTACTTC; CDR3aa: CASRLFRRSRQETQYF
abundance: NA; v_gene: TRBV7-2; d_gene: NA; j_gene: TRBJ1-2; CDR3nt: TGTGCCAGCAGCTTAGTGGAGAGGGGCTATGGCTACACCTTC; CDR3aa: CASSLVERGYGYTF
abundance: NA; v_gene: TRBV12-3/TRBV12-4; d_gene: NA; j_gene: TRBJ2-1; CDR3nt: TGTGCCAGCAGTTCCCTAGTCCCCAATGAGCAGTTCTTC; CDR3aa: CASSSLVPNEQFF
abundance: few; v_gene: TRBV5-1; d_gene: NA; j_gene: TRBJ1-6; CDR3nt: TGCGCCAGCAGCTGGGCTTATAATTCACCCCTCCACTTT; CDR3aa: CASSWAYNSPLHF
abundance: NA; v_gene: TRBV20-1; d_gene: NA; j_gene: TRBJ1-2; CDR3nt: TGCAGTGCTAGAGAAAATAGTCCGTATCCGGGGGGCTACACCTTC; CDR3aa: CSARENSPYPGGYTF
abundance: NA; v_gene: TRBV18; d_gene: NA; j_gene: TRBJ2-2; CDR3nt: TGTGCCAGCTCACCATCCCAGGACACCGGGGAGCTGTTTTTT; CDR3aa: CASSPSQDTGELFF
abundance: few; v_gene: TRBV7-2; d_gene: NA; j_gene: TRBJ2-1; CDR3nt: TGTGCCAGCAGCCCCCAGGACAGGGAGGGCAATGAGCAGTTCTTC; CDR3aa: CASSPQDREGNEQFF
abundance: few; v_gene: TRBV4-3; d_gene: NA; j_gene: TRBJ2-7; CDR3nt: TGCGCCAGCAGCCAAGACATTTCTGTTGGATCCTACGAGCAGTACTTC; CDR3aa: CASSQDISVGSYEQYF
abundance: NA; v_gene: TRBV27; d_gene: TRBD1; j_gene: TRBJ2-7; CDR3nt: TGTGCCAGCGGTGGTGGGACAGGGTTCTCCTACGAGCAGTACTTC; CDR3aa: CASGGGTGFSYEQYF
abundance: NA; v_gene: TRBV5-1; d_gene: TRBD2; j_gene: TRBJ2-2; CDR3nt: TGCGCCAGCAGAGACGAGCGAGCGGGGGCGATCACCGGGGAGCTGTTTTTT; CDR3aa: CASRDERAGAITGELFF